This entry is about one T cell receptor beta chain. 60 Vbeta and 13 Jbeta primers were used in PCR. TCRdb keeps only in-frame clones here, not all; method: immunoSEQ multiplex PCR. The profile shows around 170,000 clones, roughly 84% of them singletons. Looked up from germline, CDR1 is SEHNR and CDR2 is FQNEAQ (reference sequence). V shed 7 bases and J 5 bases; nucleotides not matched to a gene: 15. The CDR3 length is 16 residues. This sample was taken from a study of cytomegalovirus exposure and HLA in healthy donors. Sequenced: PBMCs. This chain uses TRBV7-9 with TRBJ2-3, with 7 bases matching TRBD2. The sequence was collected from a woman aged 45-59 years in good health and CMV-seropositive. CDR3 DNA sequence: TGTGCCAGCACCCGGACTAGTAGTCTATCGGAAGATACGCAGTATTTT. This sequence encodes CASTRTSSLSEDTQYF.